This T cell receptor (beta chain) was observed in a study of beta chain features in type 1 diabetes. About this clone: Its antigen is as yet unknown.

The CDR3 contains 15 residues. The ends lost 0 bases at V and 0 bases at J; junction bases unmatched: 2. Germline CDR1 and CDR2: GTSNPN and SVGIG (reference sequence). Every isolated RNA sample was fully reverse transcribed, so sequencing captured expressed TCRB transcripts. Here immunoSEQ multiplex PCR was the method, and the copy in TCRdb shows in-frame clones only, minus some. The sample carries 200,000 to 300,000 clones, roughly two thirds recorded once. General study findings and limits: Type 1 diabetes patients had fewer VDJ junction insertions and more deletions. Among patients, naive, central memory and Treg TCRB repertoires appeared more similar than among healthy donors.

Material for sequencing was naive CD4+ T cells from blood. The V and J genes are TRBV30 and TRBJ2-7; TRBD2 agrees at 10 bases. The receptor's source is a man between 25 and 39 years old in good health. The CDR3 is CAWSVPSGSSYEQYF. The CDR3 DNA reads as TGTGCCTGGAGTGTTCCTAGCGGGAGCTCCTACGAGCAGTACTTC.